This entry describes one TCR beta chain. CDR3 length: 17 residues. The V gene end was trimmed by 0 bases and the J gene end by 8 bases; junction bases not matched to a gene: 6. In germline, CDR1 is SGHNT, CDR2 YYREEE (reference sequence). This specimen belongs to a study of blood T cell repertoires in COVID-19. Repertoires were generated with immunoSEQ multiplex PCR, while TCRdb's copy carries only in-frame clones and drops some. The sample yields fewer than 300,000 clones, 80% to 90% seen once. The clonotype was recovered from a man younger than 40 with acute or convalescent COVID-19. Input material: peripheral blood. The chain recombines TRBV5-4 with TRBJ2-2, with TRBD2 matching 14 bases. CDR3 region: CASSLATSGRATGELFF. The CDR3 nucleotides read TGTGCCAGCAGCTTGGCGACTAGCGGGAGGGCCACGGGGGAGCTGTTTTTT.